This T cell receptor beta chain was found in a study of cytomegalovirus exposure and HLA in healthy donors (dated by TCRdb to the late 2010s). Turning to the overall study: According to an earlier analysis of a few hundred of the donors, about 179 million T cells yielded roughly 110 million unique TCR beta sequences and approximately 280 Gb of sequence data. About 320 gigabases of sequencing data and some 85 million unique TCR sequences were included in an early release covering roughly 600 HLA-typed donors. Of the 300 to 450 genotyped donors, less than 85% were placed in the genetic ancestry cluster associated with self-reported Caucasian donors. The study aimed to test whether signatures of past pathogen exposure could be identified by cataloging public T cell receptors. Using immunosequencing, the study profiled T cell repertoires from about 650 subjects and related those repertoires to cytomegalovirus serostatus. In addition to the first cohort of hundreds of subjects, a separate validation cohort of 130 or so different subjects was used. To predict cytomegalovirus infection status, the study brought together high-throughput TCR immunosequencing, statistical association of individual TCRs with disease status, and machine learning. A later analysis re-analyzed previously published TCR beta repertoires from 650 to 800 donors and added high-resolution HLA genotyping to study TCR occurrence patterns. The later analysis used no new phenotypic data to find candidate immune exposures, relying instead on TCR beta sequences and their occurrence across donors. To decide whether each TCR beta V gene segment behaved as functional or pseudogenic, an earlier analysis of some 600 of the donors relied on high-throughput TCR beta sequencing. Donor age, sex, ethnicity and CMV serostatus were compiled together with the repertoire data. A later genetic analysis used genome-wide SNP genotypes for about 60% of the roughly 700 donors, treating that subset as a discovery cohort. All discovery cohort repertoires had been generated using a single sequencing platform. Both class I and class II loci were covered by HLA typing, at four-digit resolution. The number of donors typed differed by locus, with 629-630 for A, B, C, DRB1 and DQB1, around 560 for DQA1, nearly 610 for DPA1, and approximately 470 for DPB1. Roughly five DR-DQ haplotypes were treated as single units for association and clustering because of strong linkage in the cohort. Among several hundred genotyped donors of the cohort, an average of roughly 230,000 unique TCR beta nucleotide sequences was sequenced per donor, of which about 18% were non-productive. Broad study findings and their caveats: When HLA alleles, especially DR and DQ, strongly co-occurred, TCR associations were difficult to assign to individual alleles. CMV serostatus was the only immune exposure information available for the cohort. A further reported finding was that TCR beta sequences accurately predicted the HLA-A and HLA-B alleles for most subjects in the first cohort. The presence/absence analyses assumed that sequencing depth was roughly uniform across donors, and that assumption may not be true. In a later analysis, TCR association rates were found to vary across HLA loci, with the most associated TCRs seen for DRB1 alleles and the fewest for HLA-C alleles. Several of the top co-occurrence clusters appeared to be linked to parvovirus B19, influenza, CMV and Epstein-Barr virus, according to a later analysis. A later analysis found that HLA-associated TCR beta chains were more clonally expanded and had lower generation probabilities than equally common non-associated chains. In vitro tests confirmed that three of the cytomegalovirus-associated TCR beta chains recognize cytomegalovirus antigens. The sequencing pipeline was judged likely to have produced a cluster of highly shared sequence variants as a technical artifact. The classifier was reported to diagnose cytomegalovirus status with high specificity and sensitivity in both the original cohort and the validation cohort. The earlier analysis of around 600 of the donors excluded approximately 17 rarely observed V segments, including chromosome 9 orphons, because counts were too low. While some public TCRs were present in many individuals, most TCR sequences turned up only very rarely across donors. Most CMV-associated TCR beta chains appeared to be HLA-restricted in a later analysis, and the HLA associations seemed to be driven largely by CMV exposure. Specific HLA alleles were associated with roughly 16,000 TCR beta sequences at a false discovery rate of 0.05 in a later analysis. According to the authors, the approach could potentially be generalized to other disease states and immunological phenotypes. Because some donors lacked HLA typing at each locus, the association tests relied only on the typed subset. Correlated functional status among segregating V segments might be attributable to linkage disequilibrium, but an unknown experimental factor could not be ruled out. The study listed around 160 TCR beta chains as associated with cytomegalovirus. The cohort was sequenced for TCR beta chains only, and without alpha or paired-chain data the features that could be detected were limited. Because the 87-base-pair reads could not distinguish some IMGT-functional V segments, including TRBV6-2 and TRBV6-3, those segments were excluded. A later genetic analysis reported fewer N-insertions in productive TCRs among donors in an Asian-associated ancestry cluster than the roughly 700-donor mean. A later genetic analysis associated a missense DCLRE1C variant with V-gene and J-gene trimming of TCR beta chains, and an independent cohort replicated the association. An earlier analysis of approximately 590 of the donors showed that most TCR beta V segments appeared in productive rearrangements either about 87% or about 30% of the time, which broadly matched IMGT annotations.

Reading the germline V gene gives CDR1 SQVTM and CDR2 ANQGSEA. The CDR3 holds 13 amino acids from the cysteine to the phenylalanine. The kept DNA is CDR3 alone, 39 bases in frame from the first base. V drops 4 bases and J drops 9 bases, leaving 16 bases in between. The cohort consisted of 666 healthy bone marrow donors. All cohort members were sampled while nominally healthy, although unrecorded immune exposures were likely present. The donor tested CMV seropositive, placing the donor among the 250 to 300 seropositive members of the cohort. A peripheral blood sample was provided by each donor, and peripheral blood mononuclear cells were used for TCR beta sequencing. The Qiagen DNeasy Blood Extraction Kit was used to extract genomic DNA from the blood cell samples. About this clone itself: It lacks a known antigen. It has no much larger one-base neighbor in the sample; base qualities were not kept.

Preparation of the library involved the immunoSEQ multiplex PCR assay. For the multiplex PCR, a mixture combining 60 forward primers for TCR Vbeta segments and 13 reverse primers for TCR Jbeta segments was used. The CDR3 region of rearranged TCR beta genes was amplified from genomic DNA by a multiplex PCR assay. The Illumina HiSeq System was used to sequence the amplified TCR beta libraries as 87-base-pair reads. As for the authors' bioinformatics: A later analysis counted approximately 76 million unique TCR beta chains across the 550 to 750 repertoires, and roughly 9.9 million of these chains were shared by at least two donors. A nearest-neighbor algorithm error-corrected the raw reads and collapsed the reads into unique sequences, merging closely related sequences to remove PCR and sequencing errors. Alignment of CDR3 sequences to IMGT reference sequences was used to assign V, D and J gene segments. For a sequence to be retained, at least a six-nucleotide match to both a V gene segment and a J gene segment was required. Rearrangements were called productive when the CDR3 lacked stop codons and stayed in frame with V and J; all others were non-productive. CDR3 was defined by IMGT convention, running from the second conserved V-encoded cysteine to the conserved J-encoded phenylalanine. Sequences without an unambiguous match to a single V gene segment were excluded from the earlier analysis of 450 to 650 of the donors. In an earlier analysis of 587 of the donors, V segments were called functional above 56.7% productive rearrangements and were called segregating when the between-donor standard deviation exceeded 5%. To diagnose cytomegalovirus status from the catalog of TCR beta chain sequences, a statistical classification framework was built. V and J gene assignment, in a later analysis, came from comparing TCR nucleotide sequences with IMGT/GENE-DB human TR gene sequences. Using the TCRdist pipeline, a later analysis assigned CDR3 sequences along with most-parsimonious VDJ recombination scenarios. In a later analysis, each TCR beta chain was defined by its CDR3 amino acid sequence together with its V-gene family, and reads without a unique V-gene family were excluded. As a way to deal with suspected cross-contamination and a sequencing artifact, a later analysis dropped nearly 600 nucleotide sequences that were highly shared and had low generation probability. For each public chain, a later analysis derived a clonal expansion index from normalized ranks of inferred template counts within each repertoire. Generation probabilities in a later analysis came from a VDJ recombination model fitted to out-of-frame rearrangements, and those results were checked against IGoR. Hypergeometric tests were used in a later analysis to score TCR-TCR, TCR-HLA and TCR-CMV co-occurrence, with a repertoire-size bias correction applied to the TCR pairs. In a later analysis, false discovery rates were estimated by permuting HLA or CMV assignments 20 times. In a later analysis, co-occurring TCRs were grouped using DBSCAN, and TCRdist sequence similarity was added for clustering within HLA-allele-positive subsets. Repertoires with fewer than 30,000 or more than 120,000 public chains, plus five repertoires with anomalous nucleotide sharing, were excluded from co-occurrence clustering. This is the immuneACCESS table as TCRdb keeps it, with only in-frame sequences that have V and J called. A part of the clones is gone; compared with another copy, unresolved V genes explain less than half, and the rest is unexplained. That table furnishes V, J and clone size, whereas the DNA furnished D and trimming. The sample has 150,000 to 200,000 clones on record, around four fifths of them singletons. Clones ranked in the top ten supply under 2% of the sample.

The TCR sequence derives from a man aged 40-49 years in good health and CMV-seropositive. The sample comprised PBMCs. The V and J genes are TRBV29-1 and TRBJ2-4, and possibly TRBD1, on 6 matching bases. The DNA sequence is given as TGCAGCGTTGTTGGCCAGGGGTTCGGCATTCAGTACTTC. This encodes CSVVGQGFGIQYF.